This note documents a single T cell receptor (beta chain) sequence. The target antigen is unknown. This sample is drawn from a study of T cell repertoires in cytomegalovirus infection. Study-wide context: Both recently identified HLA-C-restricted and well-studied HLA-B-restricted CMV epitopes were used in the study. Indications of both CMV infection and matching HLA type were provided by public TCR beta signatures. Overall study results and limits: Summed public TCR beta family frequency identified CMV carriers bearing the relevant HLA. HLA-C-restricted, CMV-specific TCR beta clonotypes were dominant ex vivo.

TCRdb reanalysed the reads using MiXCR and keeps one entry per CDR3 protein. There are hundreds of thousands of distinct CDR3 sequences in the sample; more than 40% occur only once, and approximately 40% lies in the top ten. This CDR3 is built from 14 residues. V lost 8 bases and J 1 base, leaving 12 bases between the germline ends. Germline V lookup: CDR1 SGHVS, CDR2 FQNEAQ. The origin of this receptor is a human donor in good health (CMV status not recorded). Some clones in this sample may be carry-over from other donors' samples. This chain connects TRBV7-8 to TRBJ2-1, with TRBD2 as a possible D gene (5 bases). The sample here was cultured PBMCs, taken from culture after CMV antigen stimulation. The CDR3 DNA reads as TGTGCCAGCCTTAGCCGGGATTCCTACAATGAGCAGTTCTTC. Translated, it gives CASLSRDSYNEQFF.